Listed here are 4 T cell receptor beta chains from one sample, sequenced in a study of T cell repertoires in cytomegalovirus infection. TCRdb passed the reads through MiXCR, listing each CDR3 protein once. Here the sample spans 680,000 or so distinct CDR3 sequences, around a third being singletons. These receptors lack a known antigen. Sequenced here: cultured PBMCs, sampled from culture after CMV antigen stimulation. These receptors were obtained from a human donor in good health (CMV status not recorded). Some clones in this sample may be carry-over from other donors' samples.

The J gene is TRBJ2-5, the V gene TRBV7-2; no reliable D call. The ends were cut back, 5 bases at V and 5 bases at J, with 15 bases in the middle. Germline loops: CDR1 SGHTA, CDR2 FQGNSA. The CDR3 is 14 residues long. This CDR3 is CASSPAGPRETQYF. The CDR3 nucleotides are TGTGCCAGCAGCCCGGCCGGACCCCGGGAGACCCAGTACTTC. The full variable domain, its missing parts supplied by reference TRBV7-2 and TRBJ2-5, is GAGVSQSPSNKVTEKGKDVELRCDPISGHTALYWYRQSLGQGLEFLIYFQGNSAPDKSGLPSDRFSAERTGGSVSTLTIQRTQQEDSAVYLCASSPAGPRETQYFGPGTRLLVL.

This clonotype was seen more than once but under ten times. The chain employs TRBV7-2 and TRBJ2-1, with 8 bases matching TRBD2. The CDR3 is 16 amino acids. The germline V gene has CDR1 SGHTA and CDR2 FQGNSA. The ends lost 5 bases at V and 4 bases at J; junction bases unmatched: 10. The CDR3: CASSQRGGGPYNEQFF. DNA for the CDR3: TGTGCCAGCAGCCAACGAGGCGGGGGGCCATACAATGAGCAGTTCTTC.

This sequence joins TRBV20-1 and TRBJ2-5; D unclear. CDR3 length equals 15 residues. Trimming removed 5 bases from V and 3 bases from J, with 19 bases in between. Germline V lookup: CDR1 DFQATT, CDR2 SNEGSKA (reference sequence). For the CDR3, the DNA is TGCAGTGCTCCACGGTCGGTAGTATCCGAAGAGACCCAGTACTTC. Protein: CSAPRSVVSEETQYF.

V usage is TRBV10-3 and J usage is TRBJ1-5; 8 bases line up with TRBD1. The trim removed 10 bases at V and 4 bases at J, leaving 6 bases unmatched. This CDR3 is 13 amino acids long. From germline, CDR1 is ENHRY and CDR2 SYGVKD. The DNA for the CDR3 is TGTGCCAGCAACAGGGGGACGAATCAGCCCCAGCATTTT. Protein product: CASNRGTNQPQHF.